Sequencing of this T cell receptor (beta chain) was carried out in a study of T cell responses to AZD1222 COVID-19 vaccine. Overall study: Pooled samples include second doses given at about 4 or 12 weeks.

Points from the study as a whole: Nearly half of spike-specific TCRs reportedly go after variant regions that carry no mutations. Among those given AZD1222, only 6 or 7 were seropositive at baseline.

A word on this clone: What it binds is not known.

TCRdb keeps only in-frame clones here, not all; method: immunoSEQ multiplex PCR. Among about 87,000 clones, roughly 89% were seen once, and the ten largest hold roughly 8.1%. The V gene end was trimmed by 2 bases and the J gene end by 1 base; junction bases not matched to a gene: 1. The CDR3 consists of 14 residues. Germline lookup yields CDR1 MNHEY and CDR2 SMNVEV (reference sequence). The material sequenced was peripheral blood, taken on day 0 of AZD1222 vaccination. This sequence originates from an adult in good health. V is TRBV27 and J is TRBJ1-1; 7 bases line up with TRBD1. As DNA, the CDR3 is TGTGCCAGCAGTTTAGGGACAGAGAACACTGAAGCTTTCTTT. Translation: CASSLGTENTEAFF.